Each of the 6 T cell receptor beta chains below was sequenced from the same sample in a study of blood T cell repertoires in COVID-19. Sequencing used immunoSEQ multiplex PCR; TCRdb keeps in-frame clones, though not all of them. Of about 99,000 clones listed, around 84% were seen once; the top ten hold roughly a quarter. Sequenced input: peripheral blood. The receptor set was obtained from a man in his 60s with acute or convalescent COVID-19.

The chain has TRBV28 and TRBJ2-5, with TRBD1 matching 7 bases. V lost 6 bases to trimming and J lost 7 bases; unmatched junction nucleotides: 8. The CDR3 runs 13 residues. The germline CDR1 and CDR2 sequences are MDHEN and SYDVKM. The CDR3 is CASRLQGEGTQYF. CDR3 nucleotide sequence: TGTGCCAGCAGGCTCCAGGGGGAAGGGACCCAGTACTTC.

Here the CDR3 DNA reads TGTGCCAGCAGCTGGGGCGAAAGGGGCGTGTATGGCTACACCTTC. This sequence encodes CASSWGERGVYGYTF. V and J are TRBV5-8 and TRBJ1-2; D might be TRBD1 (5 bases). The CDR3 covers 15 residues. V dropped 3 bases and J dropped 5 bases, with 17 bases sitting between them. Germline V gene sequence: CDR1 SGHTS, CDR2 YDEGEE.

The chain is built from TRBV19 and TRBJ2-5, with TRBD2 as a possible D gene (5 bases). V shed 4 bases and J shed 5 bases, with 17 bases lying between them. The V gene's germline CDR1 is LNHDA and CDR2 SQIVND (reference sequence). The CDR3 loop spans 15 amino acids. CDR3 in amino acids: CASSTGLASEETQYF. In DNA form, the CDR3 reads TGTGCCAGTAGTACAGGACTCGCATCCGAGGAGACCCAGTACTTC.

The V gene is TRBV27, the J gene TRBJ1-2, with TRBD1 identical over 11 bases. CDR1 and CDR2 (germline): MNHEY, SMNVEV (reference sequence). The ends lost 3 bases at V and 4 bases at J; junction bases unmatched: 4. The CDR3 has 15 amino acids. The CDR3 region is CASSFRDRGTYGYTF. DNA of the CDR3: TGTGCCAGCAGTTTCCGGGACAGGGGGACCTATGGCTACACCTTC.

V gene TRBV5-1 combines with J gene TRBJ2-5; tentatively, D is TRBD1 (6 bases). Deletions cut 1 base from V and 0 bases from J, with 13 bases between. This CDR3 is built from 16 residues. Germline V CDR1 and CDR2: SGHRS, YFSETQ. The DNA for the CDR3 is TGCGCCAGCAGCTTGCAGGGACAACCAGACCAAGAGACCCAGTACTTC. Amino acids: CASSLQGQPDQETQYF.

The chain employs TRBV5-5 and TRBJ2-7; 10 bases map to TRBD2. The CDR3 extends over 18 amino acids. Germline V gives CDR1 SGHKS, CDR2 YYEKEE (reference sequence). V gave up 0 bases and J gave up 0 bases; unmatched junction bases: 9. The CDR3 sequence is CASSLALAGYSSSYEQYV. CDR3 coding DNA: TGTGCCAGCAGCTTGGCACTAGCGGGATACTCGAGCTCCTACGAGCAGTACGTC.